The 7 T cell receptor beta chains listed next were all sequenced from one sample in a study of regulatory dendritic cells for organ transplantation (dated by TCRdb to the late 2010s). The method was the immunoSEQ multiplex PCR assay. TCRdb retrieved this table from immuneACCESS and kept in-frame rearrangements only. Not all clones are present; in checked studies, unresolved V genes account for under half, and no reason is known for the remainder. The sample profile shows 5,500 to 6,000 clones; more than 55% of them were found once. About 10% of the sample rests with the top ten. Sequencing input: memory CD8+ T cells from blood. The intended sense of this specimen's cell subset or site label: CD45RO+ memory T cells. These receptors all stem from a human donor in good health.

The chain carries TRBV13 and TRBJ2-7, with 9 bases that match TRBD1. In germline, CDR1 is PRHDT, CDR2 FYEKMQ (reference sequence). This CDR3 spans 15 amino acids. After removal of 5 bases from V and 3 bases from J, the junction contained 8 bases not matched to a gene. The CDR3 region is CASSAPGQGIYEQYF. DNA of the CDR3: TGTGCCAGCAGCGCCCCGGGACAGGGTATCTACGAGCAGTACTTC.

This clone has more than one count but fewer than ten. V is TRBV6-5 and J is TRBJ2-7, with TRBD2 identical over 8 bases. Trimming took 1 base from V and 2 from J; bases not matched to a gene: 4. Germline values: CDR1 MNHEY, CDR2 SVGAGI. This CDR3 region has 15 residues. DNA for the CDR3: TGTGCCAGCAGTTACTTCGCGGGGGGTGCCTACGAGCAGTACTTC. It translates to CASSYFAGGAYEQYF.

V is TRBV5-3 and J is TRBJ2-4; 7 positions match TRBD1. TRBV5-3 is an open reading frame, and its role is uncertain. The CDR3 runs 23 residues. With V trimmed by 7 bases and J by 0 bases, 31 bases remained unmatched. CDR3 loop: CARYVGWAGGSTTPILAKNIQYF. The DNA for the CDR3 is TGTGCCAGATACGTGGGTTGGGCAGGGGGAAGCACCACTCCCATCCTAGCCAAAAACATTCAGTACTTC.

This clone was seen just once. The chain couples TRBV5-1 to TRBJ1-1; D gene ambiguous. With 4 bases removed from V and 1 base from J, the gap between germline ends came to 5 bases. From germline, CDR1 is SGHRS and CDR2 YFSETQ. The CDR3 totals 12 residues. The chain's CDR3 is CASSAPNTEAFF. The CDR3 DNA sequence: TGCGCCAGCAGCGCGCCGAACACTGAAGCTTTCTTT.

This clone has just a few counts. This chain uses TRBV19 with TRBJ1-4; D unclear. The CDR3 contains 15 residues. The ends were cut back, 5 bases at V and 1 base at J, with 11 bases in the middle. CDR1 is LNHDA, CDR2 SQIVND, per germline (reference sequence). The DNA for the CDR3 is TGTGCCAGTAGTGACACAGCTGGAACTAATGAAAAACTGTTTTTT. Amino acids: CASSDTAGTNEKLFF.

The chain carries TRBV9 and TRBJ1-2, with TRBD1 matching over 10 bases. The length of the CDR3 is 15 residues. Germline-derived CDR1 and CDR2 are SGDLS and YYNGEE. Losses at the gene ends were 2 bases for V and 7 bases for J; bases not matched to a gene: 8. DNA for the CDR3: TGTGCCAGCAGCGTTGACGGGACAGGGGTTGGTGGCTACACCTTC. Amino acid sequence: CASSVDGTGVGGYTF. Full variable domain (rest looked up from reference TRBV9 and TRBJ1-2): DSGVTQTPKHLITATGQRVTLRCSPRSGDLSVYWYQQSLDQGLQFLIQYYNGEERAKGNILERFSAQQFPDLHSELNLSSLELGDSALYFCASSVDGTGVGGYTFGSGTRLTVV.

The chain combines TRBV7-9 with TRBJ2-7; possible D gene TRBD1, 6 bases. With 6 bases removed from V and 6 bases from J, the gap between germline ends came to 12 bases. Germline V lookup: CDR1 SEHNR, CDR2 FQNEAQ (reference sequence). The length of the CDR3 is 12 residues. CDR3 coding DNA: TGTGCCAGCAGTTCCGACAGGCCCGAGCAGTACTTC. It yields the protein CASSSDRPEQYF.